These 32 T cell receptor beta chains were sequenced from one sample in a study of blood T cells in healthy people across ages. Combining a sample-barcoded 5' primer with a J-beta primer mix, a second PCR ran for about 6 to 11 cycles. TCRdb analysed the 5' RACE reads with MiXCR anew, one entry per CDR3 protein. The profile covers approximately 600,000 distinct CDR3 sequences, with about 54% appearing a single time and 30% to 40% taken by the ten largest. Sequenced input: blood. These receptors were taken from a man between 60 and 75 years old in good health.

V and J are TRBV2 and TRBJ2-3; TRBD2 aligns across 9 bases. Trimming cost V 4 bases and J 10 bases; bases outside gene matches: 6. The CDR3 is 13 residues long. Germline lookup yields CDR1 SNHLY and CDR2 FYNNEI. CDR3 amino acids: CASSVGGGAPQYF. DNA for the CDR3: TGTGCCAGCAGTGTGGGCGGGGGGGCCCCGCAGTATTTT.

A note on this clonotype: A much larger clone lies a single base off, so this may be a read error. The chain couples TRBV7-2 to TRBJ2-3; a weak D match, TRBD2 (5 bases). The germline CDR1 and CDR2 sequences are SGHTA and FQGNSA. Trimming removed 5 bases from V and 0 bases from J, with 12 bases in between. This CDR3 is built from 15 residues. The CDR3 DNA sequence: TGTGCCAGCAGCCCGCTACGAGGGAGCACAGATACGCAGTATTTT. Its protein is CASSPLRGSTDTQYF.

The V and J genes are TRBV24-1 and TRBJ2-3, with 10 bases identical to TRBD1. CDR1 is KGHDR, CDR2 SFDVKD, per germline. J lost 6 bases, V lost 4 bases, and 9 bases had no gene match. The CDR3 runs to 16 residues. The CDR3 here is CATSDSGTGAFDTQYF. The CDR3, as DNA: TGTGCCACCAGTGACAGCGGGACAGGGGCCTTCGATACGCAGTATTTT.

The CDR3 coding sequence is TGTGCCAGCAGTGGGTGGACTAGCGGGGGGGTGGACAATGAGCAGTACTTC. This codes for CASSGWTSGGVDNEQYF. V gene TRBV6-1 combines with J gene TRBJ2-7; 15 positions agree with TRBD2. The CDR3 has 17 amino acids. Germline V gene lookup returns CDR1 MNHNS and CDR2 SASEGT. The trim removed 4 bases at V and 7 bases at J, leaving 11 bases unmatched.

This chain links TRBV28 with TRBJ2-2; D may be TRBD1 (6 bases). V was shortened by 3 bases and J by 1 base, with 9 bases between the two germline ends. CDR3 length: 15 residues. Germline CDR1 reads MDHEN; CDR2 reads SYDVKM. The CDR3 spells CASSFPRGNTGELFF. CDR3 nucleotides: TGTGCCAGCAGTTTCCCCAGGGGGAACACCGGGGAGCTGTTTTTT.

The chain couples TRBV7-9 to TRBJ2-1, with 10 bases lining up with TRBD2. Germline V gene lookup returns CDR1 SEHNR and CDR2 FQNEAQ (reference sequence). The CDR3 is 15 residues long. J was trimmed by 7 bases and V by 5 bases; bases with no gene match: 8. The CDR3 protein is CASSKTSGAGNEQFF. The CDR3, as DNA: TGTGCCAGCAGCAAAACTAGCGGGGCGGGGAATGAGCAGTTCTTC.

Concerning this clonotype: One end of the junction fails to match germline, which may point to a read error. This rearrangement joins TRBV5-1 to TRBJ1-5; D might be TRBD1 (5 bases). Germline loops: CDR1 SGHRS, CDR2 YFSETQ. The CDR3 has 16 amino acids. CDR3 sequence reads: CASNLGTGGWNQPQHF. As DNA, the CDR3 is TGCGCCAGCAACTTGGGCACCGGGGGTTGGAATCAGCCCCAGCATTTT.

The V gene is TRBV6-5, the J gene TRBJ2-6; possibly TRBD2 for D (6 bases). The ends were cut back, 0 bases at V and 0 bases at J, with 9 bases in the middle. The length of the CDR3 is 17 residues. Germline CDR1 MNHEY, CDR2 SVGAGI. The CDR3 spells CASSYSGGTSGANVLTF. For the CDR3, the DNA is TGTGCCAGCAGTTACTCGGGGGGAACCTCTGGGGCCAACGTCCTGACTTTC.

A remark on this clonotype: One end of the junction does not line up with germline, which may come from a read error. The CDR3 reads CASSVGRDKSPLHF. CDR3 DNA sequence: TGTGCCAGCAGCGTGGGCAGAGATAAGTCACCCCTCCACTTT. The chain has TRBV9 and TRBJ1-6, with D unresolved. Germline values: CDR1 SGDLS, CDR2 YYNGEE. The CDR3 totals 14 residues.

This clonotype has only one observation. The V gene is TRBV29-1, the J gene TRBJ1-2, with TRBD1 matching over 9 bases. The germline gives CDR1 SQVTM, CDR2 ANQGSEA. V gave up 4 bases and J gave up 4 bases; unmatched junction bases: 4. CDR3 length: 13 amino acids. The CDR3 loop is CSVARTGAYGYTF. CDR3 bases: TGCAGCGTTGCCCGGACAGGGGCCTATGGCTACACCTTC. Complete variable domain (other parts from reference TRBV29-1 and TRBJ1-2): SAVISQKPSRDICQRGTSLTIQCQVDSQVTMMFWYRQQPGQSLTLIATANQGSEATYESGFVIDKFPISRPNLTFSTLTVSNMSPEDSSIYLCSVARTGAYGYTFGSGTRLTVV.

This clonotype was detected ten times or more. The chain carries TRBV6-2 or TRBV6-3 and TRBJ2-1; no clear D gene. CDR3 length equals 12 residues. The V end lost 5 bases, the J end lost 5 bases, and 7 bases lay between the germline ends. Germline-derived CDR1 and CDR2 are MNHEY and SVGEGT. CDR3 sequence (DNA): TGTGCCAGCAGTACCATGGACAATGAGCAGTTCTTC. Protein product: CASSTMDNEQFF.

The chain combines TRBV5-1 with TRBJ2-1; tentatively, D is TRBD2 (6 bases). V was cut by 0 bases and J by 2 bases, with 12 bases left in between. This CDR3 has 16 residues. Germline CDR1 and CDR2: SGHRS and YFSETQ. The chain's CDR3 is CASSLGGGITYNEQFF. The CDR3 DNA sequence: TGCGCCAGCAGCTTGGGAGGCGGGATTACCTACAATGAGCAGTTCTTC.

As DNA, the CDR3 is TGCAGTGCTAGAGGGGCAGCAGGAGGGGCGCTGAATGAAAAACTGTTTTTT. This gives the protein CSARGAAGGALNEKLFF. The chain is built from TRBV20-1 and TRBJ1-4, with D perhaps matching TRBD1 (5 bases). The V end lost 1 base, the J end lost 5 bases, and 20 bases lay between the germline ends. The CDR3 length is 17 residues. Germline assignment: CDR1 DFQATT and CDR2 SNEGSKA (reference sequence).

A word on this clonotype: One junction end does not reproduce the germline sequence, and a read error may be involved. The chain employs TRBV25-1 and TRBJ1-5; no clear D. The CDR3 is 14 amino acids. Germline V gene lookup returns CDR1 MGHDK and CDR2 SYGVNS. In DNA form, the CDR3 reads TGTGCCAGCAGCCTTGCCGTTAGCAATCAACCCCAGCATTTT. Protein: CASSLAVSNQPQHF.

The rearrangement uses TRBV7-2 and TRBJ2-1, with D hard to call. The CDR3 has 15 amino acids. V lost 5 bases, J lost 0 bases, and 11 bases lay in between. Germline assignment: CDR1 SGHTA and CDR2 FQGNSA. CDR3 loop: CASSRQLSSYNEQFF. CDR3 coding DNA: TGTGCCAGCAGCAGGCAGTTGAGCTCCTACAATGAGCAGTTCTTC.

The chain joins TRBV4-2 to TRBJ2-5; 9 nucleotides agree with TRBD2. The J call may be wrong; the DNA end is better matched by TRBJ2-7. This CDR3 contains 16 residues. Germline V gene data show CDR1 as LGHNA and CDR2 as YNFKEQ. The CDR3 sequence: CASSQGVSGGVYEQYF. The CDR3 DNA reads TGTGCCAGCAGCCAAGGGGTTAGCGGGGGCGTCTACGAGCAGTACTTC.

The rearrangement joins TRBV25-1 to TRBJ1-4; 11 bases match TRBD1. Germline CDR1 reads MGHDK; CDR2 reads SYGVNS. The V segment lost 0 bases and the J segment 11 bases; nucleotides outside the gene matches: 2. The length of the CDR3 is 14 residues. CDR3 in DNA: TGTGCCAGCAGTGAATATGGGGACAGGGGGAAACTGTTTTTT. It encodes CASSEYGDRGKLFF.

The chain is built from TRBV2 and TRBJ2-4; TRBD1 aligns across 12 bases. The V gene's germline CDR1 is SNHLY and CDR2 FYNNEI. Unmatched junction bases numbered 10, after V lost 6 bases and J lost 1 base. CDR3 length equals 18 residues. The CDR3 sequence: CASRGARDRGLAKNIQYF. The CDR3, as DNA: TGTGCCAGCAGAGGGGCCCGGGACAGGGGGCTTGCCAAAAACATTCAGTACTTC. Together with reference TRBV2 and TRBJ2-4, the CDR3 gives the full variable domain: EPEVTQTPSHQVTQMGQEVILRCVPISNHLYFYWYRQILGQKVEFLVSFYNNEISEKSEIFDDQFSVERPDGSNFTLKIRSTKLEDSAMYFCASRGARDRGLAKNIQYFGAGTRLSVL.

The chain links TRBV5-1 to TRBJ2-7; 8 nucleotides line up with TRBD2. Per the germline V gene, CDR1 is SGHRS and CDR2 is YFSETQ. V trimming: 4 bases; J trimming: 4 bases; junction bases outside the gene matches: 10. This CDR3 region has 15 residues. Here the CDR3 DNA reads TGCGCCAGCAGCGAATTAGCGGGGCCTGGATACGAGCAGTACTTC. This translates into CASSELAGPGYEQYF.

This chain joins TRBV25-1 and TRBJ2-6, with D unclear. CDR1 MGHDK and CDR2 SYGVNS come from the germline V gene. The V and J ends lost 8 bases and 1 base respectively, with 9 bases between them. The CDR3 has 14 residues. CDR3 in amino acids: CASRSGSGANVLTF. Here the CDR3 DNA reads TGTGCCAGCCGTTCCGGGTCTGGGGCCAACGTCCTGACTTTC.

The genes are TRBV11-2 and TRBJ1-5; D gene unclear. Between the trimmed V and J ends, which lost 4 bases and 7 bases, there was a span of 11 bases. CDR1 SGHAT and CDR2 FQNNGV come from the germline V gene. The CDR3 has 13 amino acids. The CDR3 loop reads CASSSDSGQPQHF. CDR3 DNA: TGTGCCAGCAGCTCAGACTCCGGCCAGCCCCAGCATTTT. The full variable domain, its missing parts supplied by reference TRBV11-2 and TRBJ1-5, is EAGVAQSPRYKIIEKRQSVAFWCNPISGHATLYWYQQILGQGPKLLIQFQNNGVVDDSQLPKDRFSAERLKGVDSTLKIQPAKLEDSAVYLCASSSDSGQPQHFGDGTRLSIL.

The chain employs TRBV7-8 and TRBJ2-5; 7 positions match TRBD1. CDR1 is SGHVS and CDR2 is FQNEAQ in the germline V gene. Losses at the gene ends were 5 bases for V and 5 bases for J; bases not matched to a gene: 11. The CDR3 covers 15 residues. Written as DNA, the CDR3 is TGTGCCAGCAGCGCCAGGGACAGCACCAAGGAGACCCAGTACTTC. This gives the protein CASSARDSTKETQYF. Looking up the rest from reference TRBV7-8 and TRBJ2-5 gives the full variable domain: GAGVSQSPRYKVAKRGQDVALRCDPISGHVSLFWYQQALGQGPEFLTYFQNEAQLDKSGLPSDRFFAERPEGSVSTLKIQRTQQEDSAVYLCASSARDSTKETQYFGPGTRLLVL.

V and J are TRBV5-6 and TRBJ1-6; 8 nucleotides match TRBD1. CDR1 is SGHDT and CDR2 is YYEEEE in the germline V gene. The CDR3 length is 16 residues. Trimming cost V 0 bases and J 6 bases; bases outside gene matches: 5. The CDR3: CASSLANGQGNSPLHF. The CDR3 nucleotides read TGTGCCAGCAGCTTGGCCAATGGACAGGGTAATTCACCCCTCCACTTT.

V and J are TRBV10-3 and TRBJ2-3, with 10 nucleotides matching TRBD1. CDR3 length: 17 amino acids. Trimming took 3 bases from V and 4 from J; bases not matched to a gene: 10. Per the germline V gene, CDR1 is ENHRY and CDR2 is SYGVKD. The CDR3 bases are TGTGCCATCAGTGATTTGGACAGGGGGAAGGGAGCAGATACGCAGTATTTT. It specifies CAISDLDRGKGADTQYF.

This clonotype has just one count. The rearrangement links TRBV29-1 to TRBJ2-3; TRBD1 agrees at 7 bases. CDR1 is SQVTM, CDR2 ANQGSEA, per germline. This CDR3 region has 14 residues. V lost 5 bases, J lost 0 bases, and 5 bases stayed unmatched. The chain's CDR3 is CSVLRGISTDTQYF. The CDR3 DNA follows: TGCAGCGTTCTCAGGGGGATTAGCACAGATACGCAGTATTTT.

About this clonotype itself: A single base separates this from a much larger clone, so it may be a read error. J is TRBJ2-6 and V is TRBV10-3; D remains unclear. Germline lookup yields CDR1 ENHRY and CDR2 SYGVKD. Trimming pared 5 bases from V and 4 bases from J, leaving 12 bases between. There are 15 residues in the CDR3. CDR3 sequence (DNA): TGTGCCATCAGTAAGGAGATGGGAGGGGCCAACGTCCTGACTTTC. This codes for CAISKEMGGANVLTF.

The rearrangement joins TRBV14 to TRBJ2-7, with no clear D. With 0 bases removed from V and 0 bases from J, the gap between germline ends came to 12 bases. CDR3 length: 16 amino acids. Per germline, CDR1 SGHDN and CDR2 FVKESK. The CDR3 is CASSQEAHRSSYEQYF. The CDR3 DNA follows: TGTGCCAGCAGCCAAGAGGCACACCGGAGCTCCTACGAGCAGTACTTC.

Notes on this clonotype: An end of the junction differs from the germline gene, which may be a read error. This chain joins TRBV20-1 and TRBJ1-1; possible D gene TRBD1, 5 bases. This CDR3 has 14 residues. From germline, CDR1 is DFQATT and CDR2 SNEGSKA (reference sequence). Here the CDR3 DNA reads TGCAGTGCTAGAGAGCATGGGGCCAACACTGAGGCTTTCTTT. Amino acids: CSAREHGANTEAFF.

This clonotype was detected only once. CDR3 nucleotides: TGTGCCAGCAGCCTGACAGGCCCCAGCTCCTATAATTCACCCCTCCACTTT. Its translation is CASSLTGPSSYNSPLHF. The chain carries TRBV11-1 and TRBJ1-6; D is possibly TRBD1 (6 bases). From germline, CDR1 is SGHAT and CDR2 FQDESV (reference sequence). The CDR3 runs to 17 residues. The V end lost 5 bases, the J end lost 0 bases, and 14 bases lay between the germline ends. Looking up the rest from reference TRBV11-1 and TRBJ1-6 gives the full variable domain: EAEVAQSPRYKITEKSQAVAFWCDPISGHATLYWYRQILGQGPELLVQFQDESVVDDSQLPKDRFSAERLKGVDSTLKIQPAELGDSAMYLCASSLTGPSSYNSPLHFGNGTRLTVT.

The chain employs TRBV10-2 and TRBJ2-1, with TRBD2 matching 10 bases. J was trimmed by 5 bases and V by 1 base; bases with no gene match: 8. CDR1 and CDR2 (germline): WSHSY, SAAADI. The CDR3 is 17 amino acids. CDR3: CASSEWVLAGGHNEQFF. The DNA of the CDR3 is TGCGCCAGCAGTGAGTGGGTTTTAGCGGGGGGCCACAATGAGCAGTTCTTC.

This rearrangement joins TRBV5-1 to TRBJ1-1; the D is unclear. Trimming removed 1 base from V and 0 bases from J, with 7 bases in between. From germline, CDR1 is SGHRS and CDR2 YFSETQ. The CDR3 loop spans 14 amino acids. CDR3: CASSLYGLNTEAFF. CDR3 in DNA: TGCGCCAGCAGCTTGTACGGACTGAACACTGAAGCTTTCTTT.

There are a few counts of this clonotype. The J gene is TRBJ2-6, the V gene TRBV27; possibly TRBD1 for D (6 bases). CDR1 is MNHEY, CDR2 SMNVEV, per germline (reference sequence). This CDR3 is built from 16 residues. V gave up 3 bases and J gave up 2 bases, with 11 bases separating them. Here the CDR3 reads CASSFTGNPGANVLTF. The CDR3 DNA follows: TGTGCCAGCAGTTTTACAGGGAACCCTGGGGCCAACGTCCTGACTTTC. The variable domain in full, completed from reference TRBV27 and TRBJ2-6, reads EAQVTQNPRYLITVTGKKLTVTCSQNMNHEYMSWYRQDPGLGLRQIYYSMNVEVTDKGDVPEGYKVSRKEKRNFPLILESPSPNQTSLYFCASSFTGNPGANVLTFGAGSRLTVL.